Following are 20 T cell receptor beta chains from one sample sequenced in a study of blood T cell repertoires in COVID-19. Measured with immunoSEQ multiplex PCR; TCRdb has only the in-frame clones, and not every one. The table includes more than 250,000 clones, about 92% detected once. Material for sequencing was PBMCs or T cells enriched from blood (not recorded which). These receptors all stem from a woman aged 25 to 39 who had recovered from COVID-19.

This clone was observed a few times. The chain is built from TRBV24-1 and TRBJ2-1, with D possibly being TRBD1 (5 bases). Trimming shortened V by 4 bases and J by 13 bases, and 19 bases separated the two germline ends. This CDR3 is 14 amino acids long. The germline CDR1 and CDR2 sequences are KGHDR and SFDVKD. CDR3 DNA sequence: TGTGCCACCAGTGACCCCCCGGACGGAACAGGACAGTTCTTC. It is translated as CATSDPPDGTGQFF.

The rearrangement links TRBV5-1 to TRBJ2-1, with 9 bases lining up with TRBD1. The CDR3 is 12 residues long. Germline V CDR1 and CDR2: SGHRS, YFSETQ. With V trimmed by 4 bases and J by 10 bases, 3 bases remained unmatched. CDR3 in amino acids: CASSRTGDEQFF. The CDR3, as DNA: TGCGCCAGCAGCCGGACAGGGGACGAGCAGTTCTTC.

This chain uses TRBV9 with TRBJ2-1, with 8 nucleotides matching TRBD2. V gave up 1 base and J gave up 6 bases; unmatched junction bases: 9. This CDR3 is built from 16 residues. The germline V gene has CDR1 SGDLS and CDR2 YYNGEE. For the CDR3, the DNA is TGTGCCAGCAGCGTATCAGCGGGAGTGACGTTCAATGAGCAGTTCTTC. Translation gives CASSVSAGVTFNEQFF.

This clone was seen once. V is TRBV7-9 and J is TRBJ2-1, with 8 bases aligning to TRBD2. Unmatched junction bases numbered 7, after V lost 8 bases and J lost 4 bases. This CDR3 comprises 14 residues. CDR1 and CDR2 (germline): SEHNR, FQNEAQ (reference sequence). The CDR3, as DNA: TGTGCCAGCCCCGGGACTAGACCTTACAATGAGCAGTTCTTC. The encoded protein is CASPGTRPYNEQFF.

The chain has TRBV19 and TRBJ1-5; D might be TRBD1 (5 bases). The CDR3 consists of 13 residues. V gave up 5 bases and J gave up 4 bases, with 9 bases separating them. Per germline, CDR1 LNHDA and CDR2 SQIVND (reference sequence). In nucleotides, the CDR3 is TGTGCCAGTAGTCCTTCAGGGAATCAGCCCCAGCATTTT. Translation gives CASSPSGNQPQHF.

The rearrangement uses TRBV4-3 and TRBJ2-2; 8 bases map to TRBD2. Trimming cost V 2 bases and J 3 bases; bases outside gene matches: 2. Germline assignment: CDR1 LGHNA and CDR2 YSLEER. There are 15 residues in the CDR3. CDR3 residues: CASSQSGGHTGELFF. CDR3 bases: TGCGCCAGCAGCCAAAGCGGGGGACACACCGGGGAGCTGTTTTTT.

V usage is TRBV28 and J usage is TRBJ2-1; 11 positions match TRBD2. V trimming: 7 bases; J trimming: 8 bases; junction bases outside the gene matches: 10. Germline CDR1 is MDHEN and CDR2 is SYDVKM. The CDR3 sequence is 15 residues long. As DNA, the CDR3 is TGTGCCAGCACTCCTGCTAGCGGGAGGTTGGATGAGCAGTTCTTC. Translating it yields CASTPASGRLDEQFF.

V usage is TRBV27 and J usage is TRBJ1-2, with 7 bases that match TRBD1. This CDR3 has 15 residues. Germline assignment: CDR1 MNHEY and CDR2 SMNVEV (reference sequence). V shed 3 bases and J 1 base; nucleotides not matched to a gene: 5. In DNA, the CDR3 is TGTGCCAGCAGTTTCAAACCAGGGGGTAACTATGGCTACACCTTC. It is translated as CASSFKPGGNYGYTF.

V and J are TRBV18 and TRBJ1-1; D ambiguous. Germline CDR1 KGHSH, CDR2 LQKENI. Trimming stripped 4 bases from V and 0 bases from J, with 9 bases between. The CDR3 has 14 residues. The CDR3 nucleotides read TGTGCCAGCTCACGAGGCGGGTTGAACACTGAAGCTTTCTTT. Amino acids: CASSRGGLNTEAFF.

The sample holds one count of this clone. The chain has TRBV27 and TRBJ2-7; unclear D gene. From germline, CDR1 is MNHEY and CDR2 SMNVEV (reference sequence). Trimming shortened V by 0 bases and J by 3 bases, and 12 bases separated the two germline ends. This CDR3 comprises 15 residues. The CDR3 loop is CASSLSLGTNYEQYF. CDR3 sequence (DNA): TGTGCCAGCAGTTTATCGCTTGGCACCAACTACGAGCAGTACTTC.

The V and J genes are TRBV10-3 and TRBJ2-5, with TRBD2 as a possible D gene (6 bases). Germline V gene sequence: CDR1 ENHRY, CDR2 SYGVKD. This CDR3 spans 16 amino acids. The V and J ends lost 4 bases and 2 bases respectively, with 17 bases between them. The CDR3 sequence is CAISGSTGGGQETQYF. The CDR3 nucleotides are TGTGCCATCAGTGGATCCACAGGTGGAGGGCAAGAGACCCAGTACTTC.

CDR3 amino acids: CASSLAGRSDQPQHF. The CDR3 DNA is TGCGCCAGCAGCTTGGCGGGTCGGTCAGATCAGCCCCAGCATTTT. The chain uses TRBV5-1 and TRBJ1-5; D ambiguous. This CDR3 contains 15 residues. Germline CDR1 SGHRS, CDR2 YFSETQ. Deletions cut 0 bases from V and 5 bases from J, with 12 bases between.

The J gene is TRBJ1-1, the V gene TRBV27; perhaps TRBD1 as D (6 bases). V was clipped by 8 bases and J by 0 bases, with 13 bases between them. This CDR3 comprises 14 residues. Germline values: CDR1 MNHEY, CDR2 SMNVEV (reference sequence). The CDR3 coding sequence is TGTGCCAGCTCAAAGGGGGGGGTGAACACTGAAGCTTTCTTT. Translated, it gives CASSKGGVNTEAFF.

The genes are TRBV19 and TRBJ1-5; D is uncertain. The germline V gene has CDR1 LNHDA and CDR2 SQIVND (reference sequence). This CDR3 contains 15 residues. The V gene lost 5 bases and the J gene lost 0 bases, with 11 bases spanning the gap. The CDR3 region is CASSLLGVSNQPQHF. The CDR3 nucleotides read TGTGCCAGTAGTTTATTAGGAGTTAGCAATCAGCCCCAGCATTTT. The full variable domain, completed using reference TRBV19 and TRBJ1-5, is DGGITQSPKYLFRKEGQNVTLSCEQNLNHDAMYWYRQDPGQGLRLIYYSQIVNDFQKGDIAEGYSVSREKKESFPLTVTSAQKNPTAFYLCASSLLGVSNQPQHFGDGTRLSIL.

V and J are TRBV28 and TRBJ1-2; D is possibly TRBD1 (6 bases). Trimming removed 10 bases at V and 8 bases at J, with 20 bases between. The CDR3 sequence is 13 residues long. Per germline, CDR1 MDHEN and CDR2 SYDVKM. The DNA for the CDR3 is TGTGCCACCCTAACGACAGGACGTCAGGGCTACACCTTC. Protein product: CATLTTGRQGYTF.

The CDR3 sequence is CSASEAGSSYNEQFF. The CDR3 DNA reads TGCAGTGCTAGTGAGGCGGGAAGCTCCTACAATGAGCAGTTCTTC. The J gene is TRBJ2-1, the V gene TRBV20-1; D might be TRBD2 (6 bases). The V end was cut by 3 bases, the J end by 0 bases, with 12 bases between. CDR1 and CDR2 (germline): DFQATT, SNEGSKA (reference sequence). The CDR3 sequence is 15 residues long.

The V call is TRBV19, the J call TRBJ2-5; 9 nucleotides line up with TRBD1. The germline V gene has CDR1 LNHDA and CDR2 SQIVND (reference sequence). The CDR3 extends over 16 amino acids. J lost 5 bases, V lost 1 base, and 8 bases had no gene match. The CDR3 reads CASSIGGTGRWETQYF. The CDR3 DNA sequence: TGTGCCAGTAGTATAGGCGGGACAGGGCGTTGGGAGACCCAGTACTTC.

This clone appeared a single time. The chain joins TRBV5-1 to TRBJ2-2, with 8 positions matching TRBD1. Germline V gene sequence: CDR1 SGHRS, CDR2 YFSETQ. Trimming removed 4 bases from V and 6 bases from J; junction bases left unmatched: 8. The CDR3 is 15 amino acids. The CDR3 coding sequence is TGCGCCAGCAGCCTGGACAGGGTTGGATCCGGGGAGCTGTTTTTT. It encodes CASSLDRVGSGELFF.

The V gene is TRBV4-3, the J gene TRBJ2-7; TRBD2 matches 11 bases. This CDR3 comprises 17 residues. Looked up from germline, CDR1 is LGHNA and CDR2 is YSLEER. Trimming removed 0 bases from V and 2 bases from J; junction bases left unmatched: 6. CDR3 residues: CASSQERLAGGTYEQYF. The CDR3 nucleotides read TGCGCCAGCAGCCAAGAGAGGCTAGCGGGAGGAACCTACGAGCAGTACTTC.

The chain links TRBV2 to TRBJ2-3; TRBD2 aligns across 10 bases. The CDR3 is 14 amino acids. Germline V gives CDR1 SNHLY, CDR2 FYNNEI. The V gene end was trimmed by 6 bases and the J gene end by 4 bases; junction bases not matched to a gene: 4. The CDR3 reads CASRLAGSADTQYF. In nucleotides, the CDR3 is TGTGCCAGCAGACTAGCGGGGAGTGCAGATACGCAGTATTTT.